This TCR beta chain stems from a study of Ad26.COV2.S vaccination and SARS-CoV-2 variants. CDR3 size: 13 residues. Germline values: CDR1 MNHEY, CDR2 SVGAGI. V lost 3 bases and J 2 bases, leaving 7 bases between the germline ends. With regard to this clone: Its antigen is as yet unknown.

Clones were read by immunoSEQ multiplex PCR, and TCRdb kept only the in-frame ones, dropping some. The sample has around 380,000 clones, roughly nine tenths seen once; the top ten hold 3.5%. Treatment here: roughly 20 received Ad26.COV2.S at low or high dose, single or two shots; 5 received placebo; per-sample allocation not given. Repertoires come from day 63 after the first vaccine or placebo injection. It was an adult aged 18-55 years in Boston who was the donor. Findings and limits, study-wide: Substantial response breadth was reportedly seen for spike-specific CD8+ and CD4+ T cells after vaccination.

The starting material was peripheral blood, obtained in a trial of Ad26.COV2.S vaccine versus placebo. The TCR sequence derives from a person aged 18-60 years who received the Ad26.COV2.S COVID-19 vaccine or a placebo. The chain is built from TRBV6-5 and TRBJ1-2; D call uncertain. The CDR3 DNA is TGTGCCAGCAGTTATGGTCAGAACTATGGCTACACCTTC. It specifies CASSYGQNYGYTF.